One sample yielded the 15 T cell receptor beta chains listed below, sequenced in a study of T cell clonotyping in hematopoietic cell transplantation. TCRdb's table, derived via immunoSEQ multiplex PCR, lists solely in-frame clones and lacks some. The data contain over 25,000 clones, around nine tenths of them singletons. The sequencing used PBMCs, collected 100 days after allogeneic stem cell transplant. These receptors came from a female patient aged 50-59 years who had an allogeneic stem cell transplant from a related donor, so the T cells may come from the graft donor. Some clones in this sample may be carry-over from other donors' samples.

The chain is built from TRBV6-1 and TRBJ2-7, with a possible D match to TRBD2 (8 bases). V gave up 6 bases and J gave up 7 bases, with 22 bases separating them. The CDR3 has 15 amino acids. Germline CDR1 reads MNHNS; CDR2 reads SASEGT. DNA for the CDR3: TGTGCCAGCAGCCGGGGGGGGGCAGGGGGTTTAGAGCAGTACTTC. Protein: CASSRGGAGGLEQYF.

The J gene is TRBJ2-5, the V gene TRBV5-1; 12 positions match TRBD2. Germline-derived CDR1 and CDR2 are SGHRS and YFSETQ. The J segment lost 4 bases and the V segment lost 0 bases, leaving 4 bases of the junction unmatched. CDR3 length: 16 amino acids. Written as DNA, the CDR3 is TGCGCCAGCAGCTTGGACCCTAGCGGGGGGGGAGAGACCCAGTACTTC. Translating it yields CASSLDPSGGGETQYF.

The chain joins TRBV9 to TRBJ1-1, with D unresolved. The germline gives CDR1 SGDLS, CDR2 YYNGEE. The CDR3 contains 17 residues. V gave up 3 bases and J gave up 4 bases, with 22 bases separating them. The CDR3 sequence is CASSATPRTEVGTEAFF. The CDR3 DNA follows: TGTGCCAGCAGCGCCACCCCTCGGACGGAGGTGGGCACTGAAGCTTTCTTT.

The V call is TRBV6-6, the J call TRBJ1-1; unclear D gene. CDR1 and CDR2 (germline): MNHNY, SVGAGI (reference sequence). The CDR3 contains 13 residues. V dropped 11 bases and J dropped 4 bases, with 17 bases sitting between them. CDR3 residues: CAGTLTSRTEAFF. The CDR3 DNA reads TGTGCCGGCACCTTGACCTCCCGCACTGAAGCTTTCTTT.

This clone was counted only a few times. This chain uses TRBV7-3 with TRBJ1-6, with a weak D call TRBD1 (5 bases). CDR1 and CDR2 (germline): SGHTA, FQGTGA. The CDR3 contains 15 residues. V lost 3 bases and J lost 4, with 10 bases in between. The CDR3 bases are TGTGCCAGCAGCTTGAGGGGTAATTATAATTCACCCCTCCACTTT. Amino acid sequence: CASSLRGNYNSPLHF.

The chain uses TRBV11-3 and TRBJ2-5; possible D gene TRBD1, 5 bases. The V end lost 4 bases, the J end lost 5 bases, and 14 bases lay between the germline ends. The germline V gene encodes CDR1 SGHNT and CDR2 YENEEA. The CDR3 totals 14 residues. CDR3 DNA: TGTGCCAGCAGCTCCAAACAGGCCCCTGAGACCCAGTACTTC. Its protein product is CASSSKQAPETQYF. The full variable domain, with the rest looked up from reference TRBV11-3 and TRBJ2-5, is EAGVVQSPRYKIIEKKQPVAFWCNPISGHNTLYWYLQNLGQGPELLIRYENEEAVDDSQLPKDRFSAERLKGVDSTLKIQPAELGDSAVYLCASSSKQAPETQYFGPGTRLLVL.

The chain recombines TRBV5-6 with TRBJ2-4, with 11 bases fitting TRBD1. Losses at the gene ends were 5 bases for V and 7 bases for J; bases not matched to a gene: 2. Germline V lookup: CDR1 SGHDT, CDR2 YYEEEE. The CDR3 spans 13 residues. Here the CDR3 reads CASSRDRGNIQYF. CDR3 coding DNA: TGTGCCAGCAGTCGGGACAGGGGGAACATTCAGTACTTC.

The chain uses TRBV4-2 and TRBJ1-2, with no clear D. The CDR3 is 15 amino acids. Trimming took 1 base from V and 4 from J, leaving 13 bases between them. The germline V gene encodes CDR1 LGHNA and CDR2 YNFKEQ. The DNA of the CDR3 is TGTGCCAGCAGCCAAGCGAACAGCCTTGGCTATGGCTACACCTTC. Translated, it gives CASSQANSLGYGYTF.

The rearrangement links TRBV18 to TRBJ1-1, with a weak D call TRBD1 (5 bases). V lost 2 bases and J 5 bases, leaving 9 bases between the germline ends. The CDR3 runs to 13 residues. Germline V gene lookup returns CDR1 KGHSH and CDR2 LQKENI. The CDR3 protein is CASSPGGSTEAFF. The CDR3 region has the DNA TGTGCCAGCTCACCAGGGGGGAGTACTGAAGCTTTCTTT.

This rearrangement joins TRBV6-5 to TRBJ1-4, with D unresolved. The CDR3 sequence is 12 residues long. Germline CDR1 reads MNHEY; CDR2 reads SVGAGI. The CDR3 reads CAARGVDEKLFF. The CDR3 DNA is TGTGCGGCCCGGGGAGTAGATGAAAAACTGTTTTTT.

This clone was observed once. In DNA form, the CDR3 reads TGTGCCAGCAGCGATCGCGACACCGACTACGAGCAGTACTTC. It translates to CASSDRDTDYEQYF. The rearrangement joins TRBV4-2 to TRBJ2-7; D ambiguous. Germline loops: CDR1 LGHNA, CDR2 YNFKEQ. Trimming shortened V by 5 bases and J by 3 bases, and 14 bases separated the two germline ends. This CDR3 has 14 amino acids.

This chain joins TRBV7-2 and TRBJ1-5; the match to TRBD1 covers 10 bases. CDR3 length equals 15 residues. Germline CDR1 is SGHTA and CDR2 is FQGNSA. Germline trimming cut 1 base from V and 11 bases from J; bases unmatched to any gene: 8. Here the CDR3 reads CASSLGGQGSWSQHF. The CDR3, as DNA: TGTGCCAGCAGCTTAGGGGGACAGGGGAGTTGGTCCCAGCATTTT.

This clone was seen a single time. The gene calls are TRBV2 and TRBJ2-1; D not resolved. Germline values: CDR1 SNHLY, CDR2 FYNNEI. This CDR3 spans 13 amino acids. V dropped 4 bases and J dropped 4 bases, with 8 bases sitting between them. The CDR3 DNA sequence: TGTGCCAGCAGTGCTTCAGCATACAATGAGCAGTTCTTC. Translating gives CASSASAYNEQFF.

The chain recombines TRBV6-5 with TRBJ2-7; D is possibly TRBD1 or TRBD2 (5 bases each). CDR3 length equals 14 residues. V was clipped by 5 bases and J by 10 bases, with 21 bases between them. Germline CDR1 is MNHEY and CDR2 is SVGAGI. CDR3: CASSRTVVSGSQYF. The CDR3 nucleotides read TGTGCCAGCAGTCGAACGGTCGTGTCAGGGAGCCAGTACTTC.

The chain is built from TRBV2 and TRBJ1-6; TRBD1 agrees at 7 bases. Germline values: CDR1 SNHLY, CDR2 FYNNEI. This CDR3 contains 14 residues. With 6 bases clipped from V and 7 bases from J, the junction kept 6 bases outside the gene matches. The CDR3 spells CASRTGTENSPLHF. Here the CDR3 DNA reads TGTGCCAGCAGAACCGGGACAGAGAATTCACCCCTCCACTTT. The whole variable domain, filled in from reference TRBV2 and TRBJ1-6, reads EPEVTQTPSHQVTQMGQEVILRCVPISNHLYFYWYRQILGQKVEFLVSFYNNEISEKSEIFDDQFSVERPDGSNFTLKIRSTKLEDSAMYFCASRTGTENSPLHFGNGTRLTVT.